One and the same sample provided the 26 T cell receptor beta chains below, sequenced in a study of liver allograft versus peripheral blood T cells. Whole-study context: Graft-liver T cell receptor repertoires were compared against recipient peripheral blood repertoires.

TCRdb re-derived calls from the reads in MiXCR, one entry per CDR3 protein. The data contain 10,000 or so distinct CDR3 sequences, around a sixth of them seen just once; the ten biggest clones take up approximately 1.1%. These receptors came from a human patient who had a liver transplant. Some T cells may have come from the graft donor.

This clonotype is deemed medium-sized. V and J are TRBV19 and TRBJ1-2; a weak D match, TRBD1 (5 bases). Germline CDR1 reads LNHDA; CDR2 reads SQIVND (reference sequence). The CDR3 length is 15 residues. Trimming took 9 bases from V and 5 from J, leaving 22 bases between them. The CDR3 region has the DNA TGTGCCAGCCTCAGGGCCCAGGGCCCTCTTTATGGCTACACCTTC. It encodes CASLRAQGPLYGYTF.

This clonotype has a handful of counts. CDR3 region: CASSREGSGANVLTF. The CDR3 coding sequence is TGTGCCAGTAGTAGAGAGGGCTCTGGGGCCAACGTCCTGACTTTC. V is TRBV19 and J is TRBJ2-6, with a possible D match to TRBD2 (5 bases). Germline lookup yields CDR1 LNHDA and CDR2 SQIVND (reference sequence). The CDR3 loop spans 15 amino acids. Trimming stripped 4 bases from V and 0 bases from J, with 7 bases between.

By share of the sample, this clonotype is medium-sized. The chain uses TRBV19 and TRBJ1-6; D unclear. Germline CDR1 is LNHDA and CDR2 is SQIVND (reference sequence). The ends were cut back, 5 bases at V and 7 bases at J, with 9 bases in the middle. The CDR3 contains 13 residues. CDR3 sequence: CASSRWRNSPLHF. CDR3 nucleotides: TGTGCCAGTAGTCGCTGGCGGAATTCACCCCTCCACTTT.

In its sample, this clonotype ranks as medium-sized (0.01 to 0.1%). The chain is built from TRBV6-5 and TRBJ1-6; 9 bases align to TRBD1. The V gene's germline CDR1 is MNHEY and CDR2 SVGAGI. This CDR3 comprises 16 residues. V lost 6 bases and J lost 6; bases outside the gene matches: 9. The CDR3 loop reads CASSRTGARSNSPLHF. For the CDR3, the DNA is TGTGCCAGCAGCCGGACAGGGGCGAGGAGTAATTCACCCCTCCACTTT.

This clonotype is medium-sized within its sample. The rearrangement uses TRBV6-5 and TRBJ1-1; TRBD1 matches at 8 bases. Germline V gives CDR1 MNHEY, CDR2 SVGAGI. The CDR3 covers 14 residues. The trim removed 4 bases at V and 5 bases at J, leaving 6 bases unmatched. The CDR3 coding sequence is TGTGCCAGCAGTTCCCAGGGGGCAGATACTGAAGCTTTCTTT. This translates into CASSSQGADTEAFF.

As concerns this clonotype: This clone may be a read error of a much larger clone one base away. The chain combines TRBV7-9 with TRBJ1-2; 9 positions match TRBD1. Germline V CDR1 and CDR2: SEHNR, FQNEAQ (reference sequence). This CDR3 has 16 residues. The CDR3, as DNA: TGTACCAGCGGACAGGACAGGGGAAGGTCTAACTATGGCTACACCTTC. Amino acids: CTSGQDRGRSNYGYTF.

By share, this clonotype counts as medium-sized (0.01 to 0.1%). As DNA, the CDR3 is TGTGCCAGCAGTTACTCTCCCCCACACAGGGGTGGGTATGGCTACACCTTC. Translating it yields CASSYSPPHRGGYGYTF. The chain employs TRBV6-5 and TRBJ1-2; 7 bases agree with TRBD1. Germline loops: CDR1 MNHEY, CDR2 SVGAGI. This CDR3 has 17 amino acids. The ends lost 0 bases at V and 5 bases at J; junction bases unmatched: 12.

This clonotype was detected only once. A single base separates this from a much larger clone, so it may be a read error. The chain recombines TRBV6-2 or TRBV6-3 with TRBJ1-4; D remains ambiguous. Germline loops: CDR1 MNHEY, CDR2 SVGEGT. This CDR3 has 11 residues. V was trimmed by 7 bases and J by 7 bases, leaving 7 bases between them. CDR3 in amino acids: CASNYGEKLFF. CDR3 coding DNA: TGTGCCAGCAATTATGGTGAAAAACTGTTTTTT.

Concerning this clonotype: A clone one base away is much larger, so this may be a read error. The chain has TRBV6-6 and TRBJ1-1; D not resolved. The V and J ends lost 2 bases and 6 bases respectively, with 13 bases between them. Per germline, CDR1 MNHNY and CDR2 SVGAGI (reference sequence). The CDR3 loop spans 14 amino acids. The CDR3 DNA sequence: TGTGCCAGCAGTTACCAAGGTTTCGGATCTGAAGCTTTCTTT. This translates into CASSYQGFGSEAFF.

This clonotype counts as medium-sized. The chain combines TRBV5-4 with TRBJ1-1; possible D gene TRBD1, 6 bases. CDR1 and CDR2 from the germline V gene are SGHNT and YYREEE (reference sequence). The V and J ends lost 9 bases and 5 bases respectively, with 17 bases between them. This CDR3 has 13 amino acids. CDR3 coding DNA: TGTGCCATCACTTGGGAGGGGGTGACTGAAGCTTTCTTT. Protein: CAITWEGVTEAFF.

This clonotype was seen at least ten times. This chain connects TRBV19 to TRBJ1-2, with TRBD1 identical over 8 bases. CDR3 length equals 13 residues. V lost 5 bases, J lost 4 bases, and 3 bases stayed unmatched. From germline, CDR1 is LNHDA and CDR2 SQIVND (reference sequence). The CDR3 protein is CASSPDRGYGYTF. CDR3 in DNA: TGTGCCAGTAGTCCAGACAGGGGCTATGGCTACACCTTC.

In its sample, this clonotype ranks as medium-sized. The chain combines TRBV6-5 with TRBJ1-1; D is possibly TRBD1 (6 bases). The germline V gene encodes CDR1 MNHEY and CDR2 SVGAGI. With 7 bases removed from V and 4 bases from J, the gap between germline ends came to 13 bases. The CDR3 length is 13 residues. In nucleotides, the CDR3 is TGTGCCAGCACCCCCCGGGGGCGCACTGAAGCTTTCTTT. Translated: CASTPRGRTEAFF.

This clonotype was recorded at least ten times. V gene TRBV18 combines with J gene TRBJ2-2; the D is unclear. This CDR3 contains 13 residues. CDR1 and CDR2 from the germline V gene are KGHSH and LQKENI. V was trimmed by 2 bases and J by 6 bases, leaving 7 bases between them. The DNA of the CDR3 is TGTGCCAGCTCACCAGGGTGGCCCGGGGAGCTGTTTTTT. Translated, it gives CASSPGWPGELFF.

The chain is built from TRBV30 and TRBJ1-5, with 7 positions matching TRBD1. The CDR3 has 15 amino acids. J gave up 7 bases and V 0 bases, and 9 bases lay outside the gene matches. Germline loops: CDR1 GTSNPN, CDR2 SVGIG (reference sequence). CDR3 region: CAWSVAGGRYQPQHF. The CDR3 DNA is TGTGCCTGGAGTGTGGCAGGGGGAAGGTACCAGCCCCAGCATTTT.

This clonotype was seen a handful of times. This chain joins TRBV10-3 and TRBJ2-3; D gene uncertain. V was cut by 7 bases and J by 2 bases, with 13 bases left in between. This CDR3 has 14 amino acids. Germline CDR1 ENHRY, CDR2 SYGVKD. CDR3 in DNA: TGTGCCATCAAGGGTCTCAACGCCACAGATACGCAGTATTTT. Encoded protein: CAIKGLNATDTQYF.

This clonotype appeared many times. This chain links TRBV6-2 or TRBV6-3 with TRBJ1-6; perhaps TRBD1 as D (6 bases). CDR1 and CDR2 from the germline V gene are MNHEY and SVGEGT. This CDR3 has 12 amino acids. With 11 bases removed from V and 9 bases from J, the gap between germline ends came to 14 bases. The CDR3 reads CAATDSLSPLHF. CDR3 sequence (DNA): TGTGCCGCAACGGACAGCCTTTCACCCCTCCACTTT.

The J gene is TRBJ1-6, the V gene TRBV12-3 or TRBV12-4, with no clear D. This CDR3 contains 14 residues. The ends were cut back, 5 bases at V and 7 bases at J, with 12 bases in the middle. The CDR3 DNA reads as TGTGCCAGCAGTCCCCTCGGCCACAATTCACCCCTCCACTTT. Its translation is CASSPLGHNSPLHF.

This clonotype was observed many times. J is TRBJ1-4 and V is TRBV5-6; D is ambiguous. The germline gives CDR1 SGHDT, CDR2 YYEEEE. The CDR3 totals 15 residues. V lost 4 bases to trimming and J lost 1 base, with 11 bases between them. For the CDR3, the DNA is TGTGCCAGCAGCCCTTACAGCCTAACTAATGAAAAACTGTTTTTT. Protein product: CASSPYSLTNEKLFF.

This clonotype counts as medium-sized. The chain recombines TRBV18 with TRBJ2-7; TRBD1 aligns across 7 bases. The CDR3 runs to 15 residues. In germline, CDR1 is KGHSH, CDR2 LQKENI. Unmatched junction bases numbered 4, after V lost 2 bases and J lost 0 bases. For the CDR3, the DNA is TGTGCCAGCTCACCAACGGGACAGCGCTCCTACGAGCAGTACTTC. Residues: CASSPTGQRSYEQYF.

The sample holds many counts of this clonotype. This rearrangement joins TRBV5-6 to TRBJ2-1, with no clear D. Germline CDR1 reads SGHDT; CDR2 reads YYEEEE. The CDR3 length is 15 residues. The ends were cut back, 1 base at V and 0 bases at J, with 8 bases in the middle. CDR3 DNA: TGTGCCAGCAGCTTGCCCCCGAGCTCCTACAATGAGCAGTTCTTC. Amino acid sequence: CASSLPPSSYNEQFF.

V gene TRBV18 combines with J gene TRBJ1-1; 8 bases map to TRBD1. This CDR3 region has 15 residues. V lost 5 bases to trimming and J lost 2 bases; unmatched junction nucleotides: 7. CDR1 KGHSH and CDR2 LQKENI come from the germline V gene. The DNA for the CDR3 is TGTGCCAGCTCAACTGGGACAGGTTCTAACACTGAAGCTTTCTTT. It codes for CASSTGTGSNTEAFF. Supplemented by reference TRBV18 and TRBJ1-1, the full variable domain reads NAGVMQNPRHLVRRRGQEARLRCSPMKGHSHVYWYRQLPEEGLKFMVYLQKENIIDESGMPKERFSAEFPKEGPSILRIQQVVRGDSAAYFCASSTGTGSNTEAFFGQGTRLTVV.

This clonotype was observed a few times. The rearrangement joins TRBV6-1 to TRBJ2-3, with unresolved D. V was shortened by 1 base and J by 5 bases, with 10 bases between the two germline ends. The CDR3 loop spans 14 amino acids. Germline CDR1 MNHNS, CDR2 SASEGT. CDR3 sequence reads: CASSEGQLIDTQYF. The CDR3 DNA reads TGTGCCAGCAGTGAAGGCCAACTAATAGATACGCAGTATTTT.

This clonotype was picked up one time. The rearrangement joins TRBV20-1 to TRBJ1-2; a weak D match, TRBD1 (6 bases). The length of the CDR3 is 14 residues. V lost 5 bases to trimming and J lost 5 bases, with 18 bases between them. In germline, CDR1 is DFQATT, CDR2 SNEGSKA (reference sequence). The CDR3 sequence is CSALGGPGDYGYTF. Written as DNA, the CDR3 is TGCAGTGCTCTAGGAGGTCCAGGGGATTATGGCTACACCTTC.

By share of the sample, this clonotype is medium-sized (0.01 to 0.1%). V is TRBV29-1 and J is TRBJ2-3, with 10 bases fitting TRBD1. The germline gives CDR1 SQVTM, CDR2 ANQGSEA. V was clipped by 7 bases and J by 2 bases; unmatched bases: 9. The CDR3 runs 15 residues. CDR3 coding DNA: TGCAGCGCGGGGGGGGACAGGGGCCACACAGATACGCAGTATTTT. It is translated as CSAGGDRGHTDTQYF.

V is TRBV6-5 and J is TRBJ1-1, with D possibly being TRBD1 (6 bases). CDR3 length: 13 amino acids. CDR1 MNHEY and CDR2 SVGAGI come from the germline V gene. Trimming left V 7 bases short and J 1 base short, with 10 bases between. The CDR3 sequence: CASNWGQNTEAFF. As DNA, the CDR3 is TGTGCCAGCAATTGGGGACAGAACACTGAAGCTTTCTTT.

This clonotype came up once. This may stem from a read error, because a much larger clone lies one nucleotide away. The chain is built from TRBV5-4 and TRBJ1-4, with TRBD1 matching over 8 bases. The V segment lost 4 bases and the J segment 7 bases; nucleotides outside the gene matches: 6. The germline V gene has CDR1 SGHNT and CDR2 YYREEE (reference sequence). The CDR3 contains 14 residues. The CDR3 DNA reads as TGTGCCAGCAGCCCACAGGGGGTAGGTGAAAAACTGTTTTTT. Translation gives CASSPQGVGEKLFF.